This T cell receptor beta chain was sequenced during a study of human T cells and chemical hapten exposure. As to time point: patch test 1, 2 weeks after DPC sensitization. Regarding treatment: therapeutic diphenylcyclopropenone sensitization with weekly scalp DPC. Blood was collected ahead of every patch test applied. Germline V CDR1 and CDR2: MGHRA, YSYEKL. V was trimmed by 3 bases and J by 6 bases, leaving 12 bases between them. CDR3 length equals 13 residues. On this clonotype: Antigen unknown.

Individual cDNA molecules received unique molecular identifiers in the library. TCRdb itself ran the RACE reads through MiXCR, one entry per CDR3 protein. Here the sample spans some 170,000 distinct CDR3 sequences, approximately 20% being singletons. Study outcomes and limitations: With regard to DPC sensitization, TCRs above 1 in 1000 frequency did not change.

This sample comprised whole blood, obtained in connection with sensitization to the hapten diphenylcyclopropenone (DPC). The V call is TRBV4-1, the J call TRBJ2-7; unclear D gene. This TCR derives from a woman aged 45 to 65 with alopecia areata. Some clones in this sample may be carry-over from other donors' samples. Here the CDR3 reads CASSHPYRAEQYF. CDR3 nucleotide sequence: TGCGCCAGCAGCCACCCTTATAGAGCCGAGCAGTACTTC.